This TCR beta chain was found in a study of cytomegalovirus exposure and HLA in healthy donors. With V trimmed by 6 bases and J by 3 bases, 6 bases remained unmatched. The germline V gene encodes CDR1 MNHEY and CDR2 SMNVEV (reference sequence). The CDR3 is 14 amino acids. Some clones are missing from TCRdb's copy, which holds only in-frame ones; the method was immunoSEQ multiplex PCR. The sample gives about 150,000 clones, 85% to 90% of which show up once; about 2.2% is in the top ten. Regarding this clone: Its antigen is not known.

Findings and caveats of the study: It was about 180 TCR beta chains that were listed as cytomegalovirus-associated. The tendency of first-cohort TCR clusters to co-occur in the roughly 120 validation repertoires was identified by a subsequent analysis.

V usage is TRBV27 and J usage is TRBJ1-1; 8 nucleotides match TRBD1. Material: PBMCs. The origin of this receptor is a human donor in good health. The CDR3 DNA sequence: TGTGCCAGCAGGGAGGACAGGGATGACACTGAAGCTTTCTTT. This sequence encodes CASREDRDDTEAFF.